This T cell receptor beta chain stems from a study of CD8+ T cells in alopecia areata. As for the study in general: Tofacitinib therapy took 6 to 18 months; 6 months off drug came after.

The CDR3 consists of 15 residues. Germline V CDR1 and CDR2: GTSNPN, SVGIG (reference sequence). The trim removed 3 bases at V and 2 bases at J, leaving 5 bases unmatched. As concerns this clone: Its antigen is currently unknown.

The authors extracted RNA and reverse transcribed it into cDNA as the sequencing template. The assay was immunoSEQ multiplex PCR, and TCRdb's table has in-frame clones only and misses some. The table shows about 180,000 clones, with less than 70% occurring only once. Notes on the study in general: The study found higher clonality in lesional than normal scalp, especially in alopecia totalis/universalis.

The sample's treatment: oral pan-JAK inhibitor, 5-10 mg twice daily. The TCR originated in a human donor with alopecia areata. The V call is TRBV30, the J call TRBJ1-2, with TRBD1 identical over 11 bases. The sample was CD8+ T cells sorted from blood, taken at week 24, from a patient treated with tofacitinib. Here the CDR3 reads CAWRAGTGGNYGYTF. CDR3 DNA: TGTGCCTGGAGGGCCGGGACAGGGGGAAACTATGGCTACACCTTC.